Sequencing of this T cell receptor beta chain was carried out in a study of T cell repertoires in cytomegalovirus infection. TCRdb passed the reads through MiXCR, listing each CDR3 protein once. The sample contains about 310,000 distinct CDR3 sequences, 17% of which appear only once. The CDR3 is 16 residues long. V lost 1 base and J 0 bases, leaving 12 bases between the germline ends. Specimen: PBMCs. The sequence was collected from a human donor in good health (CMV status not recorded). Some clones in this sample may be carry-over from other donors' samples. The rearrangement uses TRBV12-3 or TRBV12-4 and TRBJ1-1, with a tentative D call TRBD1 (5 bases). The CDR3 sequence is CASSLGRGAMNTEAFF. In nucleotides, the CDR3 is TGTGCCAGCAGTTTAGGGCGTGGGGCGATGAACACTGAAGCTTTCTTT.